Listed below are T cell receptor beta chains from one sample, sequenced in a study of molecular identifiers for immune sequencing clone quantification. TCRdb reprocessed the PCR reads via MiXCR and lists one record per CDR3 protein. The sample records about 500,000 distinct CDR3 sequences, roughly 24% being singletons. Sequencing used naive CD8+ T cells from blood, with Jurkat cell RNA spiked in. These receptors originate from a human donor in good health. Some libraries in this study had Jurkat cell RNA spiked in. Both conserved end residues are part of each CDR3. Each record gives: CDR3 protein, CDR3 DNA, D gene, clone size, J gene, V gene. A D gene is named only where the DNA matches it firmly. Only some rows state a clone size, as once, few, many or a class for expanded clones.

CDR3 protein: CSAIGGDTQYF
CDR3 DNA: TGCAGTGCTATAGGGGGAGATACGCAGTATTTT
D gene: NA
clone size: few
J gene: TRBJ2-3
V gene: TRBV20-1

CDR3 protein: CASGQFQTANTGAFF
CDR3 DNA: TGTGCTAGTGGTCAATTCCAGACAGCGAACACTGGAGCTTTCTTT
D gene: NA
clone size: NA
J gene: TRBJ1-1
V gene: TRBV12-5

CDR3 protein: CASSVSAYHGAPGAQYF
CDR3 DNA: TGTGCCAGCAGTGTCTCAGCCTACCACGGGGCCCCTGGGGCGCAGTATTTT
D gene: NA
clone size: NA
J gene: TRBJ2-3
V gene: TRBV2

CDR3 protein: CASSQGSTGVSYEQYF
CDR3 DNA: TGTGCCAGCAGCCAAGGATCAACAGGGGTCTCCTACGAGCAGTACTTC
D gene: TRBD1
clone size: few
J gene: TRBJ2-7
V gene: TRBV3-1

CDR3 protein: CASSFRFQGADNEKLFF
CDR3 DNA: TGTGCCAGCAGTTTTCGTTTTCAGGGGGCGGATAATGAAAAACTGTTTTTT
D gene: TRBD1
clone size: NA
J gene: TRBJ1-4
V gene: TRBV28

CDR3 protein: CASSIAGAIGYTF
CDR3 DNA: TGTGCCAGTAGTATAGCAGGGGCGATCGGCTACACCTTC
D gene: NA
clone size: few
J gene: TRBJ1-2
V gene: TRBV19

CDR3 protein: CASSAAGTPSYEQYF
CDR3 DNA: TGTGCCAGCAGCGCAGCCGGGACCCCGTCCTACGAGCAGTACTTC
D gene: NA
clone size: many
J gene: TRBJ2-7
V gene: TRBV9

CDR3 protein: CASSLGAGNEQFF
CDR3 DNA: TGTGCCAGCAGCTTAGGGGCGGGCAATGAGCAGTTCTTC
D gene: NA
clone size: many
J gene: TRBJ2-1
V gene: TRBV11-2

CDR3 protein: CASSLLGYSGANVLTF
CDR3 DNA: TGTGCCAGCAGTTTATTGGGATACTCTGGGGCCAACGTCCTGACTTTC
D gene: NA
clone size: NA
J gene: TRBJ2-6
V gene: TRBV27

CDR3 protein: CASSLEGRASYEQYF
CDR3 DNA: TGCGCCAGCAGCTTGGAGGGACGGGCCTCCTACGAGCAGTACTTC
D gene: NA
clone size: few
J gene: TRBJ2-7
V gene: TRBV5-1

CDR3 protein: CASSLAPYGDSYEQYF
CDR3 DNA: TGTGCCAGCAGCTTAGCCCCCTACGGGGACTCCTACGAGCAGTACTTC
D gene: NA
clone size: few
J gene: TRBJ2-7
V gene: TRBV7-9

CDR3 protein: CASSATSGREAFF
CDR3 DNA: TGTGCCAGCAGCGCAACTTCCGGGAGAGAAGCTTTCTTT
D gene: NA
clone size: many
J gene: TRBJ1-1
V gene: TRBV13

CDR3 protein: CASSEADHPLPYEQYF
CDR3 DNA: TGTGCCAGCAGTGAAGCGGACCACCCGTTGCCCTACGAGCAGTACTTC
D gene: NA
clone size: NA
J gene: TRBJ2-7
V gene: TRBV2

CDR3 protein: CASSLGLAYNEQFF
CDR3 DNA: TGTGCCAGCAGCTTAGGACTGGCTTACAATGAGCAGTTCTTC
D gene: NA
clone size: few
J gene: TRBJ2-1
V gene: TRBV7-6

CDR3 protein: CASSLGAGFGNSPLHF
CDR3 DNA: TGTGCCAGCAGCTTAGGGGCTGGCTTTGGAAATTCACCCCTCCACTTT
D gene: NA
clone size: NA
J gene: TRBJ1-6
V gene: TRBV5-3

CDR3 protein: CASSPGSGLYGYTF
CDR3 DNA: TGTGCCAGCAGTCCCGGGTCAGGCCTTTATGGCTACACCTTC
D gene: NA
clone size: NA
J gene: TRBJ1-2
V gene: TRBV12-3/TRBV12-4

CDR3 protein: CASSIVNGNTEAFF
CDR3 DNA: TGTGCCAGTAGTATAGTGAACGGGAACACTGAAGCTTTCTTT
D gene: NA
clone size: few
J gene: TRBJ1-1
V gene: TRBV19

CDR3 protein: CASSYGSVAEAFF
CDR3 DNA: TGTGCCAGCAGTTACGGCTCTGTTGCTGAAGCTTTCTTT
D gene: NA
clone size: many
J gene: TRBJ1-1
V gene: TRBV6-5

CDR3 protein: CASSVEDRASTEAFF
CDR3 DNA: TGTGCCAGCAGCGTAGAGGACAGGGCAAGCACTGAAGCTTTCTTT
D gene: TRBD1
clone size: many
J gene: TRBJ1-1
V gene: TRBV9

CDR3 protein: CASSPSRGSGNTIYF
CDR3 DNA: TGTGCCAGCAGCCCCTCAAGAGGGTCTGGAAACACCATATATTTT
D gene: NA
clone size: few
J gene: TRBJ1-3
V gene: TRBV7-2

CDR3 protein: CASSYSIPGGNEKLFF
CDR3 DNA: TGTGCCAGCAGTTACTCTATCCCCGGGGGTAATGAAAAACTGTTTTTT
D gene: NA
clone size: few
J gene: TRBJ1-4
V gene: TRBV6-5

CDR3 protein: CASGGSTNEKLFF
CDR3 DNA: TGTGCCAGCGGGGGATCAACTAATGAAAAACTGTTTTTT
D gene: NA
clone size: NA
J gene: TRBJ1-4
V gene: TRBV10-3

CDR3 protein: CSANAGDTNTGELFF
CDR3 DNA: TGCAGTGCTAATGCCGGAGACACAAACACCGGGGAGCTGTTTTTT
D gene: NA
clone size: many
J gene: TRBJ2-2
V gene: TRBV20-1

CDR3 protein: CASSQAGTGDYEQYF
CDR3 DNA: TGTGCCAGCAGCCAAGCCGGGACAGGGGATTACGAGCAGTACTTC
D gene: TRBD1
clone size: NA
J gene: TRBJ2-7
V gene: TRBV3-1

CDR3 protein: CAWTEGGVQFF
CDR3 DNA: TGTGCCTGGACCGAGGGGGGTGTGCAGTTCTTC
D gene: NA
clone size: few
J gene: TRBJ2-1
V gene: TRBV30

CDR3 protein: CASSPPLGQGEQFF
CDR3 DNA: TGTGCCAGCTCACCACCACTAGGACAGGGGGAGCAGTTCTTC
D gene: TRBD1
clone size: NA
J gene: TRBJ2-1
V gene: TRBV18

CDR3 protein: CSARRLRTSGEQFF
CDR3 DNA: TGCAGTGCTAGGCGTCTCCGGACTAGCGGTGAGCAGTTCTTC
D gene: TRBD2
clone size: many
J gene: TRBJ2-1
V gene: TRBV20-1

CDR3 protein: CASSLEGIGEKLFF
CDR3 DNA: TGTGCCAGCAGCTTGGAGGGTATCGGTGAAAAACTGTTTTTT
D gene: NA
clone size: few
J gene: TRBJ1-4
V gene: TRBV5-4

CDR3 protein: CASSSEDNEQFF
CDR3 DNA: TGTGCCAGCAGCTCCGAGGACAATGAGCAGTTCTTC
D gene: NA
clone size: NA
J gene: TRBJ2-1
V gene: TRBV7-9

CDR3 protein: CASSSGTGLHYGYTF
CDR3 DNA: TGTGCCAGCAGTTCCGGGACAGGCCTTCACTATGGCTACACCTTC
D gene: TRBD1
clone size: NA
J gene: TRBJ1-2
V gene: TRBV27

CDR3 protein: CASSLSGGLTDTQYF
CDR3 DNA: TGTGCCAGCAGTTTATCCGGGGGACTCACAGATACGCAGTATTTT
D gene: NA
clone size: many
J gene: TRBJ2-3
V gene: TRBV6-2/TRBV6-3

CDR3 protein: CASSQEGTGSYEQYF
CDR3 DNA: TGCGCCAGCAGCCAAGAAGGGACGGGGAGCTACGAGCAGTACTTC
D gene: NA
clone size: many
J gene: TRBJ2-7
V gene: TRBV4-1

CDR3 protein: CASSLRQVQVEQYF
CDR3 DNA: TGTGCCAGCAGTTTAAGACAGGTCCAGGTGGAGCAGTACTTC
D gene: NA
clone size: many
J gene: TRBJ2-7
V gene: TRBV27

CDR3 protein: CASSLGLAAHGTQYF
CDR3 DNA: TGTGCCAGCAGCTTGGGACTAGCCGCTCACGGTACGCAGTATTTT
D gene: TRBD2
clone size: many
J gene: TRBJ2-3
V gene: TRBV13

CDR3 protein: CASRAGRGVVEQYF
CDR3 DNA: TGTGCCAGCAGGGCAGGCCGGGGGGTGGTTGAGCAGTACTTC
D gene: TRBD2
clone size: NA
J gene: TRBJ2-7
V gene: TRBV27

CDR3 protein: CASSPPGTSAYEQYF
CDR3 DNA: TGTGCCAGCAGTCCGCCGGGGACTAGCGCGTACGAGCAGTACTTC
D gene: TRBD2
clone size: NA
J gene: TRBJ2-7
V gene: TRBV28

CDR3 protein: CASSLPSNRDLQETQYF
CDR3 DNA: TGTGCCAGCAGTTTACCCTCTAACAGGGACCTTCAAGAGACCCAGTACTTC
D gene: NA
clone size: NA
J gene: TRBJ2-5
V gene: TRBV27

CDR3 protein: CSARDPGQSGDTQYF
CDR3 DNA: TGCAGTGCTAGAGACCCGGGACAGTCAGGGGATACGCAGTATTTT
D gene: TRBD1
clone size: few
J gene: TRBJ2-3
V gene: TRBV20-1

CDR3 protein: CSVGDPRYEQFF
CDR3 DNA: TGCAGCGTTGGGGACCCCCGGTATGAGCAGTTCTTC
D gene: NA
clone size: NA
J gene: TRBJ2-1
V gene: TRBV29-1

CDR3 protein: CASSQGQGRHEQYF
CDR3 DNA: TGCGCCAGCAGCCAAGGACAGGGTCGGCACGAGCAGTACTTC
D gene: TRBD1
clone size: many
J gene: TRBJ2-7
V gene: TRBV4-1

CDR3 protein: CASDGGRYYGYTF
CDR3 DNA: TGTGCCAGCGACGGAGGAAGATACTATGGCTACACCTTC
D gene: NA
clone size: NA
J gene: TRBJ1-2
V gene: TRBV9

CDR3 protein: CASSSRITEAFF
CDR3 DNA: TGTGCCAGCAGTTCACGAATCACTGAAGCTTTCTTT
D gene: NA
clone size: many
J gene: TRBJ1-1
V gene: TRBV6-5

CDR3 protein: CSARGQVTYEQYF
CDR3 DNA: TGCAGTGCTAGAGGACAGGTAACCTACGAGCAGTACTTC
D gene: NA
clone size: NA
J gene: TRBJ2-7
V gene: TRBV20-1

CDR3 protein: CASSQDSARGHEQYF
CDR3 DNA: TGCGCCAGCAGCCAAGATTCGGCCAGGGGACACGAGCAGTACTTC
D gene: NA
clone size: few
J gene: TRBJ2-7
V gene: TRBV4-3

CDR3 protein: CASSFGTGGYEKLFF
CDR3 DNA: TGTGCCAGCAGTTTCGGGACAGGGGGATACGAAAAACTGTTTTTT
D gene: TRBD1
clone size: NA
J gene: TRBJ1-4
V gene: TRBV27

CDR3 protein: CASSPGGRTEAFF
CDR3 DNA: TGTGCCAGCAGCCCGGGAGGACGGACTGAAGCTTTCTTT
D gene: NA
clone size: NA
J gene: TRBJ1-1
V gene: TRBV4-2

CDR3 protein: CASSVGTDNTEAFF
CDR3 DNA: TGTGCCAGCAGCGTAGGGACGGATAACACTGAAGCTTTCTTT
D gene: NA
clone size: NA
J gene: TRBJ1-1
V gene: TRBV9

CDR3 protein: CASSLVGGSTDKQYF
CDR3 DNA: TGTGCCAGCAGCTTAGTTGGTGGAAGCACAGATAAGCAGTATTTT
D gene: NA
clone size: once
J gene: TRBJ2-3
V gene: TRBV7-2

CDR3 protein: CASRLAGDSIQYF
CDR3 DNA: TGCGCCAGCAGGCTAGCGGGAGATAGCATTCAGTACTTC
D gene: TRBD2
clone size: NA
J gene: TRBJ2-4
V gene: TRBV5-1